This T cell receptor (beta chain) was profiled in a study of blood T cell repertoires in COVID-19. Study-wide background: The origin of the acute and convalescent COVID-19 samples was the United States, Italy and Spain. T cells, B-cell-depleted T cells, or PBMCs provided the cDNA or gDNA that served as material.

Germline CDR1 and CDR2: MDHEN and SYDVKM. The CDR3 is 16 amino acids. Trimming at V came to 10 bases and at J to 2 bases, leaving 12 bases not matched to a gene. Per the study methods: Using reference gene primer amplification, nucleated cell counts were estimated. Profiled with immunoSEQ multiplex PCR; TCRdb holds only in-frame clones, not every one. V and J calls and clone size are given by that table; D and trimming were obtained from the DNA. The sample records approximately 150,000 clones, about 88% being singletons. The clonotype originates from an elderly woman with acute or convalescent COVID-19. The sequenced sample was peripheral blood. The V gene is TRBV28, the J gene TRBJ1-5; 9 positions match TRBD1. CDR3 residues: CATRQGGFGGNQPQHF. The CDR3 nucleotides are TGTGCCACCCGACAGGGGGGTTTCGGGGGCAATCAGCCCCAGCATTTT.